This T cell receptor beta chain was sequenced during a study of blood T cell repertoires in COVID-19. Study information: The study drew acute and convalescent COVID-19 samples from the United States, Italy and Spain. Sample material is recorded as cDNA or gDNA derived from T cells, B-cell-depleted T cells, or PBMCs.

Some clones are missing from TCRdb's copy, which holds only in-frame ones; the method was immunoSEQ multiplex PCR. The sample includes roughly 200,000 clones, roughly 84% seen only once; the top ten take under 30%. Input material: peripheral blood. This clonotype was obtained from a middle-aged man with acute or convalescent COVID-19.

CDR3 bases: TGCAGCGTTGCCCTTCGACAGTCGAACACCGGGGAGCTGTTTTTT. Translation: CSVALRQSNTGELFF. The rearrangement links TRBV29-1 to TRBJ2-2; weak D call: TRBD1 (5 bases). Germline values: CDR1 SQVTM, CDR2 ANQGSEA. This CDR3 is 15 amino acids long. Trimming removed 4 bases from V and 0 bases from J, with 12 bases in between.